The 27 T cell receptor beta chains reported below all come from one sample, sequenced in a study of T cell responses to AZD1222 COVID-19 vaccine (dated by TCRdb to 2020 to 2022). The time point label of this sample denotes: baseline before first vaccination. Receptor libraries were prepared by the immunoSEQ multiplex PCR assay. In TCRdb, the immuneACCESS table is reduced to in-frame sequences with V and J assigned. These tables do not hold every clone; where another copy was compared, an unresolved V gene accounts for under half, and the others remain unexplained. Within this sample are 120,000 to 150,000 clones, with about 92% of them counted one time only. Approximately 2.1% of the sample is in the top ten clones. Sequenced here: peripheral blood, sampled on day 0 of AZD1222 vaccination. Source of these receptors: an adult in good health.

This clone was recorded only once. The chain employs TRBV6-1 and TRBJ1-1; D unresolved. Trimming took off 0 bases at V and 4 bases at J, with 12 bases between the two ends. Per germline, CDR1 MNHNS and CDR2 SASEGT. CDR3 length: 15 amino acids. The DNA of the CDR3 is TGTGCCAGCAGTGAAGCGTTGGGGAGCGGCACTGAAGCTTTCTTT. As protein: CASSEALGSGTEAFF.

This chain joins TRBV6-5 and TRBJ1-5; D perhaps matches TRBD1 (6 bases). CDR3 length: 15 residues. Trimming cost V 0 bases and J 3 bases, with 9 bases left between them. Germline assignment: CDR1 MNHEY and CDR2 SVGAGI. The CDR3, as DNA: TGTGCCAGCAGTTACTCGGGGGGGCTCAATCAGCCCCAGCATTTT. As protein: CASSYSGGLNQPQHF.

The rearrangement links TRBV6-5 to TRBJ1-1, with a possible D match to TRBD1 (5 bases). Germline CDR1 and CDR2: MNHEY and SVGAGI. Trimming stripped 5 bases from V and 1 base from J, with 8 bases between. The CDR3 spans 13 residues. CDR3 region: CASSKTENTEAFF. Here the CDR3 DNA reads TGTGCCAGCAGTAAGACAGAGAACACTGAAGCTTTCTTT.

CDR3 protein: CASSYGGNQPQHF. CDR3 nucleotide sequence: TGTGCCAGCAGTTACGGGGGAAATCAGCCCCAGCATTTT. The V gene is TRBV6-6, the J gene TRBJ1-5, with TRBD1 as a possible D gene (5 bases). V was trimmed by 2 bases and J by 4 bases, leaving 6 bases between them. The germline V gene encodes CDR1 MNHNY and CDR2 SVGAGI (reference sequence). This CDR3 comprises 13 residues.

The rearrangement joins TRBV9 to TRBJ1-1; no definite D call. The germline V gene encodes CDR1 SGDLS and CDR2 YYNGEE. The V end was cut by 0 bases, the J end by 1 base, with 7 bases between. This CDR3 contains 14 residues. The CDR3 region has the DNA TGTGCCAGCAGCGTAGCTGCGGAGAACACTGAAGCTTTCTTT. Amino acids: CASSVAAENTEAFF.

The chain recombines TRBV15 with TRBJ1-5; no reliable D call. The CDR3 sequence is 16 residues long. In germline, CDR1 is LNHNV, CDR2 YYDKDF (reference sequence). V lost 1 base and J lost 0, with 10 bases in between. The CDR3 sequence: CATSRGRPYSNQPQHF. CDR3 DNA: TGTGCCACCAGCAGAGGAAGGCCTTATAGCAATCAGCCCCAGCATTTT.

V is TRBV3-1 (or the pseudogene TRBV3-2) and J is TRBJ2-7; D is undetermined. CDR3 length: 12 amino acids. Trimming pared 1 base from V and 6 bases from J, leaving 7 bases between. Looked up from germline, CDR1 is LGHDT and CDR2 is YNNKEL (reference sequence). CDR3 in amino acids: CASSQVRSEQYF. In DNA, the CDR3 is TGTGCCAGCAGCCAAGTACGTAGCGAGCAGTACTTC.

The rearrangement links TRBV7-3 to TRBJ2-7; 13 bases fit TRBD2. The J segment lost 7 bases and the V segment lost 5 bases, leaving 5 bases of the junction unmatched. CDR3 length: 14 amino acids. Germline V lookup: CDR1 SGHTA, CDR2 FQGTGA. For the CDR3, the DNA is TGTGCCAGCAGCCCTACTAGCGGGAGGGGTGAGCAGTACTTC. Amino acids: CASSPTSGRGEQYF.

The chain uses TRBV7-9 and TRBJ2-7; 8 bases line up with TRBD2. The length of the CDR3 is 14 residues. Trimming removed 3 bases from V and 5 bases from J; junction bases left unmatched: 6. Germline lookup yields CDR1 SEHNR and CDR2 FQNEAQ (reference sequence). CDR3 DNA sequence: TGTGCCAGCAGCTTGAGCGGGAGACGGGACGAGCAGTACTTC. Translating it yields CASSLSGRRDEQYF.

The table lists this clone with a few counts. The J gene is TRBJ1-4, the V gene TRBV6-6, with D possibly being TRBD1 (5 bases). With 6 bases removed from V and 3 bases from J, the gap between germline ends came to 17 bases. Germline CDR1 reads MNHNY; CDR2 reads SVGAGI (reference sequence). The CDR3 spans 16 residues. CDR3 nucleotides: TGTGCCAGCAGCTATCCTGAGGGGTCAGCTAATGAAAAACTGTTTTTT. Its protein product is CASSYPEGSANEKLFF.

In its sample, this clone was seen once. V and J are TRBV5-4 and TRBJ2-3, with TRBD2 matching 9 bases. The CDR3 consists of 15 residues. From germline, CDR1 is SGHNT and CDR2 YYREEE (reference sequence). Trimming removed 2 bases from V and 3 bases from J; junction bases left unmatched: 4. The CDR3 region is CASSLGLATTDTQYF. The CDR3 DNA reads as TGTGCCAGCAGCTTAGGACTAGCGACGACAGATACGCAGTATTTT.

Of note for this clone: Mismatch with germline at one junction end may stem from a read error. The rearrangement links TRBV12-5 to TRBJ1-6; TRBD1 aligns across 10 bases. CDR1 is LGHNT, CDR2 FRNRAP, per germline. The CDR3 totals 15 residues. CDR3 bases: TGTGCTAGTGGATTGGGACAGGGGTCGGAGTCACCCCTCCACTTT. Its protein product is CASGLGQGSESPLHF. Full variable domain (outside the CDR3, taken from reference TRBV12-5 and TRBJ1-6): DARVTQTPRHKVTEMGQEVTMRCQPILGHNTVFWYRQTMMQGLELLAYFRNRAPLDDSGMPKDRFSAEMPDATLATLKIQPSEPRDSAVYFCASGLGQGSESPLHFGNGTRLTVT.

The chain combines TRBV12-3 or TRBV12-4 with TRBJ1-6; D remains unclear. This CDR3 contains 12 residues. Trimming removed 5 bases at V and 9 bases at J, with 8 bases between. The CDR3 here is CASSDVGSPLHF. The CDR3 nucleotides read TGTGCCAGCAGTGACGTAGGTTCACCCCTCCACTTT.

This rearrangement joins TRBV21-1 to TRBJ1-5. TRBV21-1 is a pseudogene locus. CDR3 length equals 18 residues. The CDR3 region has the DNA TGTGCCAGCAGCATGCCTTCAGGGGAGGGGGCGTTCGGTCAGCCCCAGCATTTT. Translating it yields CASSMPSGEGAFGQPQHF.

The rearrangement uses TRBV6-6 and TRBJ2-7; D unresolved. The germline V and J ends were trimmed by 1 base and 0 bases, with 7 bases remaining between them. Per germline, CDR1 MNHNY and CDR2 SVGAGI (reference sequence). The CDR3 extends over 14 amino acids. CDR3 bases: TGTGCCAGCAGTTACTTCGGCAACTCCTACGAGCAGTACTTC. Amino acids: CASSYFGNSYEQYF.

The rearrangement uses TRBV29-1 and TRBJ1-1; tentative D call: TRBD1 (6 bases). Trimming left V 6 bases short and J 11 bases short, with 22 bases between. Per germline, CDR1 SQVTM and CDR2 ANQGSEA. This CDR3 region has 13 residues. The CDR3 here is CSVLPRTAFDAFF. The DNA of the CDR3 is TGCAGCGTCCTACCCCGGACAGCCTTCGATGCTTTCTTT.

V usage is TRBV2 and J usage is TRBJ1-6; no clear D. The CDR3 totals 15 residues. CDR1 SNHLY and CDR2 FYNNEI come from the germline V gene. Between the trimmed V and J ends, which lost 8 bases and 2 bases, there was a span of 13 bases. The CDR3, as DNA: TGTGCCAGCGTGGAGGAAGGGACCTATAATTCACCCCTCCACTTT. This gives the protein CASVEEGTYNSPLHF.

This chain uses TRBV5-6 with TRBJ2-1; D is perhaps TRBD2 (5 bases). The CDR3 totals 17 residues. Germline V lookup: CDR1 SGHDT, CDR2 YYEEEE. V shed 1 base and J shed 5 bases, with 19 bases lying between them. The CDR3 DNA follows: TGTGCCAGCAGCTTGATGTTGGGTCTAGCAGTCAACAATGAGCAGTTCTTC. It yields the protein CASSLMLGLAVNNEQFF.

The chain joins TRBV7-2 to TRBJ1-2; D might be TRBD1 (6 bases). With 4 bases removed from V and 6 bases from J, the gap between germline ends came to 12 bases. The germline CDR1 and CDR2 sequences are SGHTA and FQGNSA. CDR3 length: 13 amino acids. The CDR3 DNA follows: TGTGCCAGCAGCTCCCGACAGGAGAATGGCTACACCTTC. Its translation: CASSSRQENGYTF.

The rearrangement joins TRBV14 to TRBJ2-3, with D tentatively TRBD1 (5 bases). Germline CDR1 SGHDN, CDR2 FVKESK. Deletions cut 4 bases from V and 1 base from J, with 15 bases between. This CDR3 contains 16 residues. CDR3 region: CASSPRRGWGTDTQYF. The CDR3 DNA is TGTGCCAGCAGCCCCCGAAGGGGTTGGGGCACAGATACGCAGTATTTT.

This clone was seen just once. V is TRBV7-6 and J is TRBJ2-7; TRBD1 matches 11 bases. This CDR3 has 17 residues. Unmatched junction bases numbered 8, after V lost 0 bases and J lost 4 bases. Germline V gene lookup returns CDR1 SGHVS and CDR2 FNYEAQ. In DNA form, the CDR3 reads TGTGCCAGCAGCTTAGCGCCGGGACAGGGGGTTGTGTACGAGCAGTACTTC. Amino acid sequence: CASSLAPGQGVVYEQYF. Full variable domain (missing parts from reference TRBV7-6 and TRBJ2-7): GAGVSQSPRYKVTKRGQDVALRCDPISGHVSLYWYRQALGQGPEFLTYFNYEAQQDKSGLPNDRFSAERPEGSISTLTIQRTEQRDSAMYRCASSLAPGQGVVYEQYFGPGTRLTVT.

This clone was seen once. The J gene is TRBJ1-1, the V gene TRBV27; 7 positions match TRBD1. CDR3 length equals 14 residues. The V gene end was trimmed by 1 base and the J gene end by 6 bases; junction bases not matched to a gene: 5. The germline V gene has CDR1 MNHEY and CDR2 SMNVEV (reference sequence). The CDR3 loop is CASSLLGQQAEAFF. The CDR3, as DNA: TGTGCCAGCAGTTTATTGGGACAGCAAGCTGAAGCTTTCTTT.

Turning to this clone: The junction does not match germline at one end; this may be a read error. The chain combines TRBV4-1 with TRBJ1-3; tentatively, D is TRBD1 (6 bases). The CDR3 is 15 residues long. Germline V gene sequence: CDR1 MGHRA, CDR2 YSYEKL. CDR3 sequence reads: CASSQGSAGANIIYF. The CDR3 DNA follows: TGCGCCAGCAGCCAAGGCTCGGCAGGGGCAAACATCATATATTTT.

The chain links TRBV29-1 to TRBJ1-2; D ambiguous. CDR1 and CDR2 from the germline V gene are SQVTM and ANQGSEA. V lost 6 bases and J lost 6, with 20 bases in between. The CDR3 extends over 14 amino acids. The CDR3 DNA reads TGCAGCGTCGTGACCCCCCGCCAGGCTAATGGCTACACCTTC. Protein: CSVVTPRQANGYTF.

This chain links TRBV2 with TRBJ2-1; weak D call: TRBD2 (6 bases). Trimming took off 0 bases at V and 10 bases at J, with 19 bases between the two ends. Germline V gives CDR1 SNHLY, CDR2 FYNNEI. This CDR3 region has 16 residues. CDR3 in amino acids: CASSEARRARAREQFF. The CDR3 nucleotides are TGTGCCAGCAGTGAAGCGCGGAGGGCTAGAGCTAGAGAGCAGTTCTTC.

Regarding this clone: Distinct nucleotide sequences in the sample also encode this CDR3. This chain joins TRBV2 and TRBJ2-3, with D perhaps TRBD1 (6 bases). Germline lookup yields CDR1 SNHLY and CDR2 FYNNEI. Trimming removed 4 bases at V and 4 bases at J, with 9 bases between. This CDR3 is built from 13 residues. CDR3 sequence: CASSGPGADTQYF. CDR3 nucleotide sequence: TGTGCCAGCAGTGGCCCAGGGGCAGATACGCAGTATTTT.

The table lists this clone with a count of one. This chain joins TRBV5-1 and TRBJ1-2, with TRBD1 as a possible D gene (5 bases). Trimming took off 4 bases at V and 2 bases at J, with 9 bases between the two ends. The germline gives CDR1 SGHRS, CDR2 YFSETQ. CDR3 size: 13 residues. Written as DNA, the CDR3 is TGCGCCAGCAGCGGGACGGTAAACTATGGCTACACCTTC. Translation gives CASSGTVNYGYTF.